This T cell receptor beta chain stems from a study of shared clonotypes between healthy human individuals. About the study: The study drew on two women and a few men aged 18 to 49 as donors. Study outcomes and limitations: Limitation of the genetic and exposure-history diversity represented came from the few donors. Naive subsets tended to show greater estimated richness than memory subsets.

This CDR3 is built from 14 residues. Per germline, CDR1 SNHLY and CDR2 FYNNEI. The V segment lost 6 bases and the J segment 4 bases; nucleotides outside the gene matches: 5. Comment on this clone: Its antigen is not identified.

The study drew all its donors from Caucasian adults living in Nashville, Tennessee. The assay was immunoSEQ multiplex PCR, and TCRdb's table has in-frame clones only and misses some. The sample holds about 1 million clones, about 75% seen once. The gene calls are TRBV2 and TRBJ1-5; TRBD1 aligns across 8 bases. The sequence derives from a man between 18 and 29 years old in good health. What was sequenced was memory CD4+ T cells sorted from blood. Subset described: CD45RA-negative fraction. CDR3 DNA sequence: TGTGCCAGCAGGCCAGACAGGGGTAATCAGCCCCAGCATTTT. Its translation: CASRPDRGNQPQHF. The variable domain in full, with the rest retrieved from reference TRBV2 and TRBJ1-5, is EPEVTQTPSHQVTQMGQEVILRCVPISNHLYFYWYRQILGQKVEFLVSFYNNEISEKSEIFDDQFSVERPDGSNFTLKIRSTKLEDSAMYFCASRPDRGNQPQHFGDGTRLSIL.